Listed below are T cell receptor beta chains from one sample, sequenced in a study of shared clonotypes between healthy human individuals. Some clones are missing from TCRdb's copy, which holds only in-frame ones; the method was immunoSEQ multiplex PCR. The profile covers about 600,000 clones, with over 95% appearing a single time and 0.1% to 0.11% taken by the ten largest. The sequencing input was naive CD8+ T cells sorted from blood. The receptors were gathered from a woman aged 25 to 39 in good health. Each CDR3 is given with its conserved first and last residue. The D gene is left open where the match is weak. Only some rows state a clone size, as once, few, many or a class for expanded clones.

D gene	V gene	clone size	J gene	CDR3 protein	CDR3 DNA
TRBD1	TRBV7-7	-	TRBJ2-7	CASSLGTGSSYEQYF	TGTGCCAGCAGCTTAGGGACAGGGAGCTCCTACGAGCAGTACTTC
TRBD1	TRBV6-6	once	TRBJ2-7	CASSKPGQGPYEQYF	TGTGCCAGCAGTAAACCGGGACAGGGTCCCTACGAGCAGTACTTC
-	TRBV9	once	TRBJ1-5	CASSVDGASNQPQHF	TGTGCCAGCAGCGTAGACGGGGCTAGCAATCAGCCCCAGCATTTT
-	TRBV27	-	TRBJ2-1	CASSPAPIRSYNEQFF	TGTGCCAGCAGTCCCGCCCCCATCCGGTCCTACAATGAGCAGTTCTTC
TRBD1	TRBV7-9	-	TRBJ2-6	CASSLSTGGYRGANVLTF	TGTGCCAGCAGCCTGTCGACAGGGGGGTATCGTGGGGCCAACGTCCTGACTTTC
-	TRBV9	once	TRBJ1-4	CASSPGVSEKLFF	TGTGCCAGCAGCCCAGGGGTTAGTGAAAAACTGTTTTTT
TRBD2	TRBV2	-	TRBJ2-7	CATLAGPYEQYF	TGTGCCACCCTAGCGGGCCCATACGAGCAGTACTTC
TRBD2	TRBV7-8	-	TRBJ2-5	CASSLLAGRAEETQYF	TGTGCCAGCAGCTTATTAGCCGGGAGGGCTGAGGAGACCCAGTACTTC
-	TRBV7-9	-	TRBJ2-7	CASSFKPAEQYF	TGTGCCAGCAGCTTTAAGCCGGCCGAGCAGTACTTC
-	TRBV30	-	TRBJ1-1	CAWRSVIGGLGTEAFF	TGTGCCTGGAGATCTGTTATAGGGGGGCTGGGGACTGAAGCTTTCTTT
-	TRBV13	-	TRBJ2-4	CASSFGGTMNIQYF	TGTGCCAGCAGCTTTGGGGGGACCATGAACATTCAGTACTTC
-	TRBV28	-	TRBJ1-2	CASEMGRNNYGYTF	TGTGCCAGCGAGATGGGCAGAAATAACTATGGCTACACCTTC
TRBD2	TRBV28	-	TRBJ2-4	CASSPGTSVIQYF	TGTGCCAGCAGTCCCGGGACTAGCGTAATTCAGTACTTC
TRBD2	TRBV7-6	-	TRBJ2-5	CASSLNSGSGKTQYF	TGTGCCAGCAGCTTAAATAGCGGGAGCGGGAAGACCCAGTACTTC
TRBD1	TRBV7-2	-	TRBJ2-3	CASSLGQGALGTQYF	TGTGCCAGCAGCTTAGGACAGGGGGCGCTTGGGACGCAGTATTTT
-	TRBV5-6	-	TRBJ1-1	CASSLDGMNTEAFF	TGTGCCAGCAGCTTGGACGGTATGAACACTGAAGCTTTCTTT
-	TRBV28	-	TRBJ1-5	CASSFLTGGNQPQHF	TGTGCCAGCAGTTTTCTAACCGGGGGCAATCAGCCCCAGCATTTT